This T cell receptor beta chain emerged from a study of CD8 T cell repertoires and HIV-1 epitope variants. Study summary: Controls were a CMV, EBV and flu pool, Ebola AY9, and no peptide. Autologous T cell-negative cells served as antigen-presenting cells in equal numbers.

Germline-derived CDR1 and CDR2 are SGHDT and YYEEEE. V lost 5 bases, J lost 0 bases, and 9 bases lay in between. This CDR3 has 13 amino acids. This clone was seen a handful of times. What it recognizes is unknown. Findings of the study overall: Fewer than ten TCR beta clonotypes were antigen-specific, roughly six apparently recognizing autologous or escape variants. Beta chains alone show antigen proliferation, not cytokine profile or function.

Some clones are missing from TCRdb's copy, which holds only in-frame ones; the method was immunoSEQ multiplex PCR. The data contain 4,500 to 6,500 clones, about three fifths of them seen just once; the ten biggest clones take up less than 50%. This TCR came from a male donor with HIV. Sequencing was done on a sample of cultured CD8+ T cells derived from PBMCs. The rearrangement joins TRBV5-6 to TRBJ2-7; unclear D gene. CDR3 bases: TGTGCCAGCAGTCCGACCGTCTCCTACGAGCAGTACTTC. Translation gives CASSPTVSYEQYF.